The clone carrying this T cell receptor (beta chain) showed up many times. Its antigen is as yet unknown. This sample stems from a study of T cells in Graves' hyperthyroidism and ophthalmopathy. General study points: Prediction of ophthalmopathy progression came a median around 6 months pre-onset.

Diagnostic decisions used clinical symptoms, serum thyroxine and TRAb, thyroid ultrasound and orbital computed tomography. TCR beta CDR3 sequences were amplified from RNA transcripts. Researchers ran a first-round RT-PCR on the TCR CDR3 using the HTBI primer set. TCRdb recomputed calls from the multiplex PCR reads with MiXCR, one row per CDR3 protein. Seen here are a few hundred thousand distinct CDR3 sequences, 40% to 55% observed once, and the top ten hold roughly 19%. The CDR3 contains 15 residues. Between the trimmed V and J ends, which lost 5 bases and 1 base, there was a span of 17 bases. The V gene's germline CDR1 is DFQATT and CDR2 SNEGSKA (reference sequence).

The chain combines TRBV20-1 with TRBJ1-1; no firm D call. The TCR comes from an adult woman with Graves' disease, either hyperthyroidism or ophthalmopathy (not recorded which). Sequencing was done on a sample of peripheral blood or thyroid tissue (not recorded which). This chain's CDR3 is CSAGSAQSPNTEAFF. CDR3 sequence (DNA): TGCAGTGCTGGGTCAGCACAAAGCCCGAACACTGAAGCTTTCTTT.